This TCR beta chain was sequenced in a study of a mutant IDH1 vaccine in newly diagnosed glioma. About the study: Patients received eight vaccinations in weeks 1, 3, 5, 7, 11, 15, 19, 23.

As for time point: week 5, during vaccination. Vaccine doses each comprised 300 ug of mutant IDH1 20-mer peptide, with topical imiquimod. The V segment lost 4 bases and the J segment 7 bases; nucleotides outside the gene matches: 10. From germline, CDR1 is GTSNPN and CDR2 SVGIG (reference sequence). The CDR3 has 15 residues. TCRdb keeps only in-frame clones here, not all; method: immunoSEQ multiplex PCR. The top ten clones hold 2.6% of a sample with about 40,000 clones, roughly 90% of them seen once. Turning to this clone: Its antigen is unknown.

The sample here was PBMCs, taken from a glioma patient whose treatment included an IDH1 peptide vaccine. The rearrangement joins TRBV30 to TRBJ2-2; 9 nucleotides agree with TRBD2. The sequence derives from a man in his forties or fifties with glioma. CDR3 loop: CAWKGGRAGNGELFF. Here the CDR3 DNA reads TGTGCCTGGAAAGGCGGGAGGGCCGGGAACGGGGAGCTGTTTTTT.